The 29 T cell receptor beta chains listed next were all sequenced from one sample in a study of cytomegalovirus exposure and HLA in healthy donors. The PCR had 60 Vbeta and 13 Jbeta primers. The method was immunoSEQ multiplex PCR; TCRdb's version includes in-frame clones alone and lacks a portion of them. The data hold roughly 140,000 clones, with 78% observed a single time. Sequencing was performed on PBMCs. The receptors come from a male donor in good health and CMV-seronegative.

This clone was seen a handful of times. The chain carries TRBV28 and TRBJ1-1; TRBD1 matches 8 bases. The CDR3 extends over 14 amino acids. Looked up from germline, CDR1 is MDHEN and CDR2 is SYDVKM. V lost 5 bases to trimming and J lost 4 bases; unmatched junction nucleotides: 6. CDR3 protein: CASSLTGGRTEAFF. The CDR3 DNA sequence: TGTGCCAGCAGTCTCACAGGGGGACGCACTGAAGCTTTCTTT.

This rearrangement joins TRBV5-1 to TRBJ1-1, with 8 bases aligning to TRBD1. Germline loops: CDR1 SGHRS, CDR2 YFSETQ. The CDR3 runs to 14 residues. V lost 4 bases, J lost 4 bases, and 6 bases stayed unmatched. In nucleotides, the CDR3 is TGCGCCAGCAGCGCCACTACAGGGGGCACTGAAGCTTTCTTT. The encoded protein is CASSATTGGTEAFF.

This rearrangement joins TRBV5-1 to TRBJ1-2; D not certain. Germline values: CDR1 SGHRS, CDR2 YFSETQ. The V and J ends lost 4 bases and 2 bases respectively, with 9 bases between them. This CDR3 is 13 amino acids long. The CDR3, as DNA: TGCGCCAGCAGCCCCCACATGAACTATGGCTACACCTTC. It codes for CASSPHMNYGYTF.

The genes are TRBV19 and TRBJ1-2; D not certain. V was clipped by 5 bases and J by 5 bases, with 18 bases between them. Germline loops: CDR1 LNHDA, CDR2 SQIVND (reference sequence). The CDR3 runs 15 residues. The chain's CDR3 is CASSVPPSSLYGYTF. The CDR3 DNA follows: TGTGCCAGTAGTGTTCCCCCATCGAGTTTGTATGGCTACACCTTC.

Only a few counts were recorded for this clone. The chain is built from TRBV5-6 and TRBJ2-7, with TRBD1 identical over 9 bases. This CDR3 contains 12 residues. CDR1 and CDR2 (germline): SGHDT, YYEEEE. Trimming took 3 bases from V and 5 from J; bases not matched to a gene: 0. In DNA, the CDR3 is TGTGCCAGCAGCTGGGACAGGGACGAGCAGTACTTC. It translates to CASSWDRDEQYF.

Here the CDR3 reads CASSPWASKGPEAFF. The CDR3, as DNA: TGTGCCAGCAGCCCTTGGGCCAGCAAGGGGCCTGAAGCTTTCTTT. The V call is TRBV9, the J call TRBJ1-1; D may be TRBD1 (5 bases). The CDR3 is 15 residues long. Germline CDR1 SGDLS, CDR2 YYNGEE. V lost 4 bases, J lost 6 bases, and 19 bases lay in between.

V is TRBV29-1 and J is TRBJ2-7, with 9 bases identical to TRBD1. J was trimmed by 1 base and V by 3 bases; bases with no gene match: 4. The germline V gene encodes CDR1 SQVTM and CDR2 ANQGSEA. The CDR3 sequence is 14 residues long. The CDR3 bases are TGCAGCGTTGACGCCGGGACAGGGTCCTACGAGCAGTACTTC. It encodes CSVDAGTGSYEQYF.

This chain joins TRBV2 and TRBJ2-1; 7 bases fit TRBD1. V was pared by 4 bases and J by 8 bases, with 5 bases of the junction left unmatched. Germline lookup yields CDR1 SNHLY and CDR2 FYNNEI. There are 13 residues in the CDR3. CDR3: CASSGTTGYEQFF. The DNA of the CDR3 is TGTGCCAGCAGTGGGACGACAGGGTATGAGCAGTTCTTC.

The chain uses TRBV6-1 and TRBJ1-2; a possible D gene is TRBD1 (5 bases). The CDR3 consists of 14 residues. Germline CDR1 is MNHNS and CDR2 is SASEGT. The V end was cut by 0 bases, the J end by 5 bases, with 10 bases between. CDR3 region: CASSEAGQLYGYTF. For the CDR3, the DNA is TGTGCCAGCAGTGAAGCGGGGCAGTTGTATGGCTACACCTTC.

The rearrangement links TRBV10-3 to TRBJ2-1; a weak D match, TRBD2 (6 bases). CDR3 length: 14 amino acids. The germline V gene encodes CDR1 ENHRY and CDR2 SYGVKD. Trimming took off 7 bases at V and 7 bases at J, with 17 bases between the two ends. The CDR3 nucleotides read TGTGCCATCACAGCCGGGGGTCTGGGTAATGAGCAGTTCTTC. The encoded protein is CAITAGGLGNEQFF.

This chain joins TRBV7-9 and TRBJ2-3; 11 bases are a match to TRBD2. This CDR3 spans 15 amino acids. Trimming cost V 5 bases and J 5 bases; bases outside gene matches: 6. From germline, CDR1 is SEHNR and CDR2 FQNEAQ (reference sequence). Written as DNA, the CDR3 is TGTGCCAGCAGCCCGACTAGCGGGAAGGGAGATACGCAGTATTTT. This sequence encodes CASSPTSGKGDTQYF.

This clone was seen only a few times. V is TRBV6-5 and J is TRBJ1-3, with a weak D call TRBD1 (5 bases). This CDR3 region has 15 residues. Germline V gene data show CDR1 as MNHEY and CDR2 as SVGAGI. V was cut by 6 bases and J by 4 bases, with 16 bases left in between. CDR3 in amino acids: CASSITQGVGNTIYF. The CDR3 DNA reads TGTGCCAGCAGCATAACCCAAGGGGTCGGAAACACCATATATTTT.

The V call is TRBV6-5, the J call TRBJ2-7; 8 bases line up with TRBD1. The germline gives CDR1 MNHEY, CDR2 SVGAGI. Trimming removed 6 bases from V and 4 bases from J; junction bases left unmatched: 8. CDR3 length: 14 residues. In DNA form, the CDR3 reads TGTGCCAGCAGAGGGGCAGGGGGCTTGTACGAGCAGTACTTC. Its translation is CASRGAGGLYEQYF.

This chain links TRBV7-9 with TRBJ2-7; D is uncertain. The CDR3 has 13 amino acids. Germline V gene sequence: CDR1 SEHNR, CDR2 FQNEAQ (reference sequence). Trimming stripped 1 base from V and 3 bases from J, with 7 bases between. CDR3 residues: CASSLGASYEQYF. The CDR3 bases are TGTGCCAGCAGCTTAGGGGCCAGCTACGAGCAGTACTTC.

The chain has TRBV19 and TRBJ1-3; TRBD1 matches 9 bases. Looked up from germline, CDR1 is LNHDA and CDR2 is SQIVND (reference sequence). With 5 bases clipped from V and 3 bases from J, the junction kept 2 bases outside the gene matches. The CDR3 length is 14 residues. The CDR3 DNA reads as TGTGCCAGTAGTCGGACAGGGGTTGGAAACACCATATATTTT. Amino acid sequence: CASSRTGVGNTIYF.

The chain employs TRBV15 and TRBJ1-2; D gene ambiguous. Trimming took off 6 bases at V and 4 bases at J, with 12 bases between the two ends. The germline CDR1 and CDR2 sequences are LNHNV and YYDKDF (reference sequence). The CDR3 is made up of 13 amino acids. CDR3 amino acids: CATSRGEGYGYTF. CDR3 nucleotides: TGTGCCACCAGTCGGGGAGAGGGCTATGGCTACACCTTC. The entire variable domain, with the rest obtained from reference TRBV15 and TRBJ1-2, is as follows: DAMVIQNPRYQVTQFGKPVTLSCSQTLNHNVMYWYQQKSSQAPKLLFHYYDKDFNNEADTPDNFQSRRPNTSFCFLDIRSPGLGDTAMYLCATSRGEGYGYTFGSGTRLTVV.

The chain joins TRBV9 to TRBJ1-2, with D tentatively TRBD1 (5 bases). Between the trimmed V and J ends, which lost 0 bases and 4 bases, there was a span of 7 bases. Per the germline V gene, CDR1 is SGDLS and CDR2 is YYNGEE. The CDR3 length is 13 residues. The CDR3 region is CASSVGRAYGYTF. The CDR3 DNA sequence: TGTGCCAGCAGCGTAGGCAGGGCCTATGGCTACACCTTC.

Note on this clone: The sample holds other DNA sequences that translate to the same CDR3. The CDR3 protein is CASSITGGEETQYF. The CDR3 DNA reads TGTGCCAGTAGTATCACAGGGGGCGAAGAGACCCAGTACTTC. V is TRBV19 and J is TRBJ2-5; 9 bases agree with TRBD1. Germline V lookup: CDR1 LNHDA, CDR2 SQIVND (reference sequence). The CDR3 has 14 residues. V shed 3 bases and J 3 bases; nucleotides not matched to a gene: 2.

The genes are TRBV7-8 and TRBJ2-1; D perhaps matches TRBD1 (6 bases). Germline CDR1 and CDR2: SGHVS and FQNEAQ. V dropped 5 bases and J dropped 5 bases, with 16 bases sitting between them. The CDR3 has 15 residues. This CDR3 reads CASSQGQTKDNEQFF. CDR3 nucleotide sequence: TGTGCCAGCAGCCAGGGGCAGACTAAGGACAATGAGCAGTTCTTC.

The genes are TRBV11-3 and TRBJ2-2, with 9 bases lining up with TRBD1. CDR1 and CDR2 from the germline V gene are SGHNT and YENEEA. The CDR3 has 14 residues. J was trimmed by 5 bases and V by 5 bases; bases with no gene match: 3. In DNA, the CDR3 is TGTGCCAGCAGCCAGGGACAGGGAACCGGGGAGCTGTTTTTT. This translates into CASSQGQGTGELFF.

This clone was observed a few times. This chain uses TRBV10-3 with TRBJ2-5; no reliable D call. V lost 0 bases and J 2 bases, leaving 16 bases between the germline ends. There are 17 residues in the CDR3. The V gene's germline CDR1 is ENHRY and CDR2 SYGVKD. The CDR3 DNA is TGTGCCATCAGTGAGTCGTCCGGGTCGGGTTTTCAAGAGACCCAGTACTTC. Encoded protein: CAISESSGSGFQETQYF.

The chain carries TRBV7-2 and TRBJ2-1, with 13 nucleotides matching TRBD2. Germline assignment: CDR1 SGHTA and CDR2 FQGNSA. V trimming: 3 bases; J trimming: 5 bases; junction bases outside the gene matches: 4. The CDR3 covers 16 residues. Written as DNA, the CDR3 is TGTGCCAGCAGCTTCCCGGGACTAGCGGGGAACAATGAGCAGTTCTTC. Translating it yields CASSFPGLAGNNEQFF.

The chain's CDR3 is CASSVSGLSIEQYF. The CDR3 DNA reads TGTGCCAGCAGTGTTTCGGGACTCTCGATCGAGCAGTACTTC. The chain carries TRBV2 and TRBJ2-7; a weak D match, TRBD2 (6 bases). The V and J ends lost 4 bases and 6 bases respectively, with 16 bases between them. Germline-derived CDR1 and CDR2 are SNHLY and FYNNEI. The CDR3 is 14 residues long.

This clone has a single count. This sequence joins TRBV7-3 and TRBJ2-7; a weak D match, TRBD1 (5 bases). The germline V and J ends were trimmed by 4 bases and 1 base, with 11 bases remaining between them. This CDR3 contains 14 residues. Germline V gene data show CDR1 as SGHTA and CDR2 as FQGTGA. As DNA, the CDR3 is TGTGCCAGCAGCTCACAGGTTGGGTCCTACGAGCAGTACTTC. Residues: CASSSQVGSYEQYF.

The CDR3 sequence: CSVAAGSGPENIQYF. CDR3 coding DNA: TGCAGCGTGGCCGCTGGGTCGGGTCCCGAAAACATTCAGTACTTC. The chain joins TRBV29-1 to TRBJ2-4; the D is unclear. This CDR3 is 15 amino acids long. Germline V gene lookup returns CDR1 SQVTM and CDR2 ANQGSEA. V was clipped by 6 bases and J by 5 bases, with 20 bases between them.

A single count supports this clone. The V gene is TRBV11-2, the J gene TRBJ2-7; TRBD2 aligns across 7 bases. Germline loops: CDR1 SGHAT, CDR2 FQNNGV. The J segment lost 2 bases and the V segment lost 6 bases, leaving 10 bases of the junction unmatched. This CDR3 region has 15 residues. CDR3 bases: TGTGCCAGCAGACGTGCCGGGACTAAAACCTACGAGCAGTACTTC. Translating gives CASRRAGTKTYEQYF.

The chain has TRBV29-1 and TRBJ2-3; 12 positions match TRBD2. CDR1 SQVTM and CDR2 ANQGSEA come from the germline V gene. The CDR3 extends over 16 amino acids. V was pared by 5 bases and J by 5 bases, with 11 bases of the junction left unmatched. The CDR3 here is CSVHQRLAGVVDTQYF. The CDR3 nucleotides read TGCAGCGTTCACCAGCGACTAGCGGGAGTCGTAGATACGCAGTATTTT.

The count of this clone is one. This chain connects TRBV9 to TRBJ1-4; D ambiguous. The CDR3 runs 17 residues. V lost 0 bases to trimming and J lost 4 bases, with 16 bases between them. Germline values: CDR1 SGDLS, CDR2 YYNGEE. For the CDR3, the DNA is TGTGCCAGCAGCGTAGGAGGAGGCAGCAATAATAATGAAAAACTGTTTTTT. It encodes CASSVGGGSNNNEKLFF.

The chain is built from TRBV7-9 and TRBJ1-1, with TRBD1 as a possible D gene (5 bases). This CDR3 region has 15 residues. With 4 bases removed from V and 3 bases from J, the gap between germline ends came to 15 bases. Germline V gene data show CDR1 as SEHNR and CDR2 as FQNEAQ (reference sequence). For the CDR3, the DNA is TGTGCCAGCAGCTCCAGCCCGGGGGAGGACACTGAAGCTTTCTTT. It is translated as CASSSSPGEDTEAFF.